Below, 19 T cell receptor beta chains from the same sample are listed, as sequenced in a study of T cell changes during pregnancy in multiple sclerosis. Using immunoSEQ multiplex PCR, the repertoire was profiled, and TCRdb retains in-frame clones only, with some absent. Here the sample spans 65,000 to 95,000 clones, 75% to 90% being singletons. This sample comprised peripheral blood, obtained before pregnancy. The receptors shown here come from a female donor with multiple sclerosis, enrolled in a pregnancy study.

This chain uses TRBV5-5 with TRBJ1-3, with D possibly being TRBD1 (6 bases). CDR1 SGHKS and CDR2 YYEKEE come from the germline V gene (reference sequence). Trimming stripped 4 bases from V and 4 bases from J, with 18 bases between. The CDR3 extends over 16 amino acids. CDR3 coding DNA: TGTGCCAGCAGCAGGACAGATCTCCCTGGAGGAAACACCATATATTTT. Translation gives CASSRTDLPGGNTIYF.

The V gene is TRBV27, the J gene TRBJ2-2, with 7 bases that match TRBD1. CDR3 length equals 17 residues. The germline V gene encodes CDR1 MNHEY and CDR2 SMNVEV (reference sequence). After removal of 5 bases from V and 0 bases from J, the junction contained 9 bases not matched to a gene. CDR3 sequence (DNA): TGTGCCAGCAGTCGGTTATGGACAGGCTCGAACACCGGGGAGCTGTTTTTT. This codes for CASSRLWTGSNTGELFF.

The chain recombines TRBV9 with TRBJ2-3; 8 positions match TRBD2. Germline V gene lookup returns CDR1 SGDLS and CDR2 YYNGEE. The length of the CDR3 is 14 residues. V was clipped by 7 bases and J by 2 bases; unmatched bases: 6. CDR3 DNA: TGTGCCAGCGGTAGCGGGGTGAACACAGATACGCAGTATTTT. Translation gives CASGSGVNTDTQYF.

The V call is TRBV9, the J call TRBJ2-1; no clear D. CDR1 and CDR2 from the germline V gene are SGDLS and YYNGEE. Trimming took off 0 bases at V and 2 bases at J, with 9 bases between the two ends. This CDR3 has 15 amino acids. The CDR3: CASSVGLEPYNEQFF. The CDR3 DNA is TGTGCCAGCAGCGTAGGCCTAGAGCCCTACAATGAGCAGTTCTTC.

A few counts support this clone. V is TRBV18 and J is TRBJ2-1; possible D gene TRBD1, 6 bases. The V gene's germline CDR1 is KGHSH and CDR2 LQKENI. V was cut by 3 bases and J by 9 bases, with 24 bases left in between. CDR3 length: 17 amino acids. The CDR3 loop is CASSPSTGNGGVGEQFF. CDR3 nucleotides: TGTGCCAGCTCACCCTCGACAGGAAACGGAGGTGTAGGTGAGCAGTTCTTC. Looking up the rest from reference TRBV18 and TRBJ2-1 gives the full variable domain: NAGVMQNPRHLVRRRGQEARLRCSPMKGHSHVYWYRQLPEEGLKFMVYLQKENIIDESGMPKERFSAEFPKEGPSILRIQQVVRGDSAAYFCASSPSTGNGGVGEQFFGPGTRLTVL.

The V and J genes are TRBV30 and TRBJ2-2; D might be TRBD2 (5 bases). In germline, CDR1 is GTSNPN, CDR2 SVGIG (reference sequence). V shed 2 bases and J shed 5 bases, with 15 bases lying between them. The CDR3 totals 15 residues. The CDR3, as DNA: TGTGCCTGGAGTCTGGTTTCTAGCAGGACCGGGGAGCTGTTTTTT. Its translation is CAWSLVSSRTGELFF. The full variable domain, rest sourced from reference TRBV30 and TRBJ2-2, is SQTIHQWPATLVQPVGSPLSLECTVEGTSNPNLYWYRQAAGRGLQLLFYSVGIGQISSEVPQNLSASRPQDRQFILSSKKLLLSDSGFYLCAWSLVSSRTGELFFGEGSRLTVL.

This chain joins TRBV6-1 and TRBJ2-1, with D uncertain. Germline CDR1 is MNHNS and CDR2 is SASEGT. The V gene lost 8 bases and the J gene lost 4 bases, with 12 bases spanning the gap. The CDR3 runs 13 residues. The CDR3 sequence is CASPPAEYNEQFF. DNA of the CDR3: TGTGCCAGCCCCCCGGCGGAGTACAATGAGCAGTTCTTC.

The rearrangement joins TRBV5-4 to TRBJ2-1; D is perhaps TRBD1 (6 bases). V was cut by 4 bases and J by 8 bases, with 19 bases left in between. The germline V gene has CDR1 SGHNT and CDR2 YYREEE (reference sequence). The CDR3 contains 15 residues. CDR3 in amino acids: CASSHGWGPMDEQFF. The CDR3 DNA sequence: TGTGCCAGCAGCCACGGGTGGGGGCCGATGGATGAGCAGTTCTTC.

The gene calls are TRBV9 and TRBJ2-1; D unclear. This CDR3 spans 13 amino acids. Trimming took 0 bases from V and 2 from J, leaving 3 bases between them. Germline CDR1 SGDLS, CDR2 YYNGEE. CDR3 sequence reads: CASSVDTYNEQFF. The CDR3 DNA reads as TGTGCCAGCAGCGTAGACACCTACAATGAGCAGTTCTTC.

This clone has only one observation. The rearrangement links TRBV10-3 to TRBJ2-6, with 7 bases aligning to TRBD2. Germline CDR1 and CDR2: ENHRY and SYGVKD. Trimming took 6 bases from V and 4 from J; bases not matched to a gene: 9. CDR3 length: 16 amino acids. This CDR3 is CAISPGLTSGANVLTF. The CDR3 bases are TGTGCCATCAGCCCGGGACTAACCTCCGGGGCCAACGTCCTGACTTTC.

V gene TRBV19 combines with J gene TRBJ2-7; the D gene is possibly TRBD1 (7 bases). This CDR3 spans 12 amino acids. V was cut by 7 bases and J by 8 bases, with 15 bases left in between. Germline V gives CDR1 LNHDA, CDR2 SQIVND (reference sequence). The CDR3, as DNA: TGTGCCAGTACCAACTGGAGGGGGCAGCAGTACTTC. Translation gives CASTNWRGQQYF.

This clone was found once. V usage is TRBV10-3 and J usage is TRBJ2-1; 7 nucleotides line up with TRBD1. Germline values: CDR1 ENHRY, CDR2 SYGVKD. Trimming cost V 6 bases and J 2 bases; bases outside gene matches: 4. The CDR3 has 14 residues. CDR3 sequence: CAIRPTGTYNEQFF. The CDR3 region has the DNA TGTGCCATCAGGCCGACAGGGACCTACAATGAGCAGTTCTTC.

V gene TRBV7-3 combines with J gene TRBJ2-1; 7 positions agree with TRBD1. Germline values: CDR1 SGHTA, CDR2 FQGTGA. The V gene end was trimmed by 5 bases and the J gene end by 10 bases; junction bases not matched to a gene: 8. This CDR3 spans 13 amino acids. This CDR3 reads CASSIQTGREQFF. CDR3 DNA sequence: TGTGCCAGCAGCATACAGACAGGGCGAGAGCAGTTCTTC.

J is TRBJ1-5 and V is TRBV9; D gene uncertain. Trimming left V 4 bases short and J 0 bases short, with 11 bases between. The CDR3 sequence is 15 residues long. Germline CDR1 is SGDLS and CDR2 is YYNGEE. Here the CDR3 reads CASSPSGHSNQPQHF. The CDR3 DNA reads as TGTGCCAGCAGCCCCTCGGGTCATAGCAATCAGCCCCAGCATTTT.

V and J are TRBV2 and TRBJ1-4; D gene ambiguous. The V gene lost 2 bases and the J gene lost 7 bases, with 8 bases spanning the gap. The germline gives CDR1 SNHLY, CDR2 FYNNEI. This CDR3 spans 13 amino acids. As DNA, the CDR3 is TGTGCCAGCAGTGAACGGGGTAGTGAAAAACTGTTTTTT. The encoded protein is CASSERGSEKLFF.

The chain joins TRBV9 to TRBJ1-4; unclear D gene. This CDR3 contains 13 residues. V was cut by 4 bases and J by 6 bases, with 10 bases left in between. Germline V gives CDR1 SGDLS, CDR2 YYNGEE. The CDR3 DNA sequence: TGTGCCAGCAGCCTACACGGGGATGAAAAACTGTTTTTT. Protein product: CASSLHGDEKLFF.

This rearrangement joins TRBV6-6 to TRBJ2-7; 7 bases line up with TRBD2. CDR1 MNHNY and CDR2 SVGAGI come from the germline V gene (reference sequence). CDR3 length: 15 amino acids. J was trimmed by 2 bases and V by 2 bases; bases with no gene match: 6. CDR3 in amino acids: CASSYSGTDPYEQYF. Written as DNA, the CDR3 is TGTGCCAGCAGTTACAGCGGGACGGACCCCTACGAGCAGTACTTC.

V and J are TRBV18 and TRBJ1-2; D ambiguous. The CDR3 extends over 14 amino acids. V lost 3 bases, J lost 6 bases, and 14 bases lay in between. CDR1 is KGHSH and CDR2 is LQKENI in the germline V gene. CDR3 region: CASSPLGESDGYTF. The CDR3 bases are TGTGCCAGCTCACCCCTCGGGGAGTCGGATGGCTACACCTTC.

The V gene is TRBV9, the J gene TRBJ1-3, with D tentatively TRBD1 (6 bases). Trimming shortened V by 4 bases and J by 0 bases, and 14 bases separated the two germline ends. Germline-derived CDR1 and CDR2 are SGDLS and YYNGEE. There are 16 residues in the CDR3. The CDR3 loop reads CASSPGTFSSGNTIYF. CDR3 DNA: TGTGCCAGCAGCCCCGGGACATTCTCCTCTGGAAACACCATATATTTT. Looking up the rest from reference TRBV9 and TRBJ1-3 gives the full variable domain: DSGVTQTPKHLITATGQRVTLRCSPRSGDLSVYWYQQSLDQGLQFLIQYYNGEERAKGNILERFSAQQFPDLHSELNLSSLELGDSALYFCASSPGTFSSGNTIYFGEGSWLTVV.